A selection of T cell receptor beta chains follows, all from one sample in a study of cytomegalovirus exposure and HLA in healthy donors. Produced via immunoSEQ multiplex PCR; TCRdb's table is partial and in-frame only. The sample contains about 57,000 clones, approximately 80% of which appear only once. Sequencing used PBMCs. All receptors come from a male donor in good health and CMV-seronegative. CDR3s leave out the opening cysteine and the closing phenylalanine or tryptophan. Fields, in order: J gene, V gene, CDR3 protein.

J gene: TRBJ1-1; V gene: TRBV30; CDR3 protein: AWMVARYTEAF
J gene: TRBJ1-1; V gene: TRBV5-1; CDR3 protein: ASSWDRGNTEAF
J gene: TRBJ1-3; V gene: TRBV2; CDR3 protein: ASSDPPRGVSGNTIY
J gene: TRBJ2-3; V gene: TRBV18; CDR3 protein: ASSPRGQSRGDTQY
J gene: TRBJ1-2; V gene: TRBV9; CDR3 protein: ASSGTTNYGYT
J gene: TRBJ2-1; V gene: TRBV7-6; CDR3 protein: ASSLMRTGENEQF
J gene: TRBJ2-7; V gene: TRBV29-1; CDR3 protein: SADRGSEQY
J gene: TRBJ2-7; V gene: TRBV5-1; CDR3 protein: ASSMGQAYEQY
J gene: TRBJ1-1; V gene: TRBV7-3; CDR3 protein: ASSLEGAEAF
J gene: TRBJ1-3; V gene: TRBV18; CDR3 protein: ASSPQGDGNTIY
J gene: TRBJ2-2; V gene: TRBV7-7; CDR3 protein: ASSQDSPANTGELF
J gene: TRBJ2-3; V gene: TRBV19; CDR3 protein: ASRTEFTDTQY
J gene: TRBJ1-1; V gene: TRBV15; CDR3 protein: ATSSTGANMNTEAF
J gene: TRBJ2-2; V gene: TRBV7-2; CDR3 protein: ASSSSRTRHGTHAGELF
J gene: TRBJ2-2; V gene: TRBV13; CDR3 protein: ASSLGPLDLNTGELF
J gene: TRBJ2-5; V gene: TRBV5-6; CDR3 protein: ASSSQETQY
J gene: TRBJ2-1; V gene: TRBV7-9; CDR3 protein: SSSTHGGLVLNEQF
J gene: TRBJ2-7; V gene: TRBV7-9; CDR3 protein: SSSHIGRSSYEQY
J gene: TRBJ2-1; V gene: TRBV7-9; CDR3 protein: ASSLGEGNEQF
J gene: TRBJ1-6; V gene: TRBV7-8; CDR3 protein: ASSLLAPRSSYNSPLH
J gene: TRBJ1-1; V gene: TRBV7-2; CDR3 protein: ASSRNTEAF
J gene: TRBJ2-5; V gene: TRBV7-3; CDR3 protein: ASSLIGTGVETQY
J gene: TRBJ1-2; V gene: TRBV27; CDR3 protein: ASREGADGYT
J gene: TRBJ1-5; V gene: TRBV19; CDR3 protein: ASSITGDNQPQH
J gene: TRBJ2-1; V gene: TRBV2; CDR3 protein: ASGWDRGNNEQF
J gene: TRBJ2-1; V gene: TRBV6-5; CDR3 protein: ATRTGDNEQF
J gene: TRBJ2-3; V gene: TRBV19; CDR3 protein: ASSFSGGRDTQY
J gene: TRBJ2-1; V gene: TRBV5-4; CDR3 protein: ASSLGPGTGVYNEQF
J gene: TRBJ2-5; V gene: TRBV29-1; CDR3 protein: SVGGQLGETQY
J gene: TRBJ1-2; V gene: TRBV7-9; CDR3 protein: ASSSSDRGRYGYT
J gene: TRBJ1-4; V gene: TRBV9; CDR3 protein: ASSEREALNEKLF
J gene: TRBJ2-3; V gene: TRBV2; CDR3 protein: ASSETQAQDTQY
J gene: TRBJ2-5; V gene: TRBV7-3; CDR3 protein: ASSTQGQETQY
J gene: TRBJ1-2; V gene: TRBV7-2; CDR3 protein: ASSLLREQGGYT
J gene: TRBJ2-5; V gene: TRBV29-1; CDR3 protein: SVVLLQGVYQETQY
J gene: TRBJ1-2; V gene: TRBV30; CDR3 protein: AGIRDRSLWGYT
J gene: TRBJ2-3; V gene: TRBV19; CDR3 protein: ASFSGGAWDTQY
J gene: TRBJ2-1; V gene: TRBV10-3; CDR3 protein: AISEPGTGENEQF
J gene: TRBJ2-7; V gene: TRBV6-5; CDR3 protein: ASSSLDTYEQY
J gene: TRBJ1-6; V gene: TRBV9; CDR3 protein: ASSAVQGQNSPLH
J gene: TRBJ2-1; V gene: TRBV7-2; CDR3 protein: ASSFSSGGAYNEQF
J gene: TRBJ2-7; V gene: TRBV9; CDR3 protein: ASSGSVEGSYEQY
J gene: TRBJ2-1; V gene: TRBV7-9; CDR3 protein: SSSSQVGRAYNEQF
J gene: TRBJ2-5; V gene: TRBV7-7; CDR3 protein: ASSFITSGGMETQY
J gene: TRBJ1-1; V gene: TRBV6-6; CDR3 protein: ASSYSAPGNTEAF
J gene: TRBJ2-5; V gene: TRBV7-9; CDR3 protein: ASSLADRGETQY
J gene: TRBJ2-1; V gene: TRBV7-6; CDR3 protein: ASSISGLNEQF
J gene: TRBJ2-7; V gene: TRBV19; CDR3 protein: ASSPDLGAYEQY